This TCR beta chain was identified during a study of response to subunit inactivated influenza vaccine. Regarding the study as a whole: New T cells are recruited in small numbers by each seasonal influenza vaccination, according to the authors' suggestion.

On this clonotype itself: The antigen remains unidentified.

The germline CDR1 and CDR2 sequences are MDHEN and SYDVKM. The CDR3 has 15 amino acids. V lost 10 bases, J lost 0 bases, and 9 bases stayed unmatched. TCRdb reprocessed the RT-PCR reads via MiXCR and lists one record per CDR3 protein. The sample comprises about 800,000 distinct CDR3 sequences, around 20% of which are singletons, and 10% rests with the top ten. The chain employs TRBV28 and TRBJ1-5; 7 positions match TRBD1. The sample consisted of PBMCs from blood, taken about 5 days after vaccination. The receptor was derived from a man over 45 who received an inactivated influenza vaccine. The CDR3 DNA sequence: TGTGCCACCCAGGGGGGGAGCAATAGCAATCAGCCCCAGCATTTT. Residues: CATQGGSNSNQPQHF.